What follows are 29 T cell receptor beta chains derived from one specimen sequenced in a study of blood T cells in healthy people across ages. A sample-barcoded 5' primer and a J-beta primer mix were used in a second PCR of roughly 7 to 11 cycles. MiXCR, applied by TCRdb to the 5' RACE reads, yields one record per CDR3 protein. The sample contains approximately 850,000 distinct CDR3 sequences, roughly 50% of which appear only once. Input material: blood. The origin of the receptors is a man aged 30 to 45 in good health.

CDR3 sequence (DNA): TGTGCCAGCAGCCAAGATACCCCCTCCCCAGCCAAAAACATTCAGTACTTC. Its translation is CASSQDTPSPAKNIQYF. J is TRBJ2-4 and V is TRBV4-2; unclear D gene. From germline, CDR1 is LGHNA and CDR2 YNFKEQ. This CDR3 spans 17 amino acids. The ends were cut back, 0 bases at V and 0 bases at J, with 12 bases in the middle.

This sequence joins TRBV7-2 and TRBJ2-2, with D hard to call. V lost 0 bases and J 5 bases, leaving 7 bases between the germline ends. This CDR3 is 14 amino acids long. Germline V gene lookup returns CDR1 SGHTA and CDR2 FQGNSA. Here the CDR3 reads CASSLALRTGELFF. CDR3 nucleotides: TGTGCCAGCAGCTTAGCGTTAAGGACCGGGGAGCTGTTTTTT. Drawing the rest from reference TRBV7-2 and TRBJ2-2, the complete variable domain is GAGVSQSPSNKVTEKGKDVELRCDPISGHTALYWYRQSLGQGLEFLIYFQGNSAPDKSGLPSDRFSAERTGGSVSTLTIQRTQQEDSAVYLCASSLALRTGELFFGEGSRLTVL.

This rearrangement joins TRBV20-1 to TRBJ2-1; D remains ambiguous. V was clipped by 0 bases and J by 10 bases, with 13 bases between them. Germline CDR1 is DFQATT and CDR2 is SNEGSKA (reference sequence). The CDR3 runs to 13 residues. Written as DNA, the CDR3 is TGCAGTGCTAGAGACGCCCCTAGTGACGAGCAGTTCTTC. It yields the protein CSARDAPSDEQFF.

A few counts support this clonotype. The rearrangement joins TRBV12-3 or TRBV12-4 to TRBJ1-6; D gene unclear. Trimming stripped 2 bases from V and 7 bases from J, with 9 bases between. The CDR3 has 14 residues. CDR3 region: CASSLRSLNSPLHF. The CDR3 DNA reads as TGTGCCAGCAGTTTAAGATCCTTAAATTCACCCCTCCACTTT.

This clonotype has a count of ten or more. This chain joins TRBV29-1 and TRBJ2-1; D is unclear. Germline assignment: CDR1 SQVTM and CDR2 ANQGSEA. V shed 2 bases and J shed 0 bases, with 5 bases lying between them. The CDR3 is 13 residues long. The CDR3 nucleotides are TGCAGCGTTGAACAGAGCTCCTACAATGAGCAGTTCTTC. This gives the protein CSVEQSSYNEQFF.

The gene calls are TRBV27 and TRBJ2-5; D ambiguous. Judging by the DNA end, TRBJ2-7 fits better; the J call may be wrong. Germline CDR1 is MNHEY and CDR2 is SMNVEV (reference sequence). The CDR3 spans 12 residues. CDR3 DNA: TGTGCCACCCACGATCAGTCCTACGAGCAGTACTTC. Its protein is CATHDQSYEQYF.

This chain connects TRBV28 to TRBJ2-1; the D gene is possibly TRBD2 (5 bases). The CDR3 has 12 residues. Germline values: CDR1 MDHEN, CDR2 SYDVKM. Trimming removed 6 bases from V and 15 bases from J, with 18 bases in between. This CDR3 reads CASRPPGYLPFF. The CDR3 nucleotides are TGTGCCAGCAGACCTCCGGGATACCTCCCGTTCTTC.

This chain links TRBV6-5 with TRBJ1-6, with D possibly matching TRBD1 (6 bases). The germline gives CDR1 MNHEY, CDR2 SVGAGI. The CDR3 is 15 residues long. V gave up 4 bases and J gave up 5 bases, with 12 bases separating them. The CDR3 nucleotides are TGTGCCAGCAGTTCCCGGGACACCCATAATTCACCCCTCCACTTT. As protein: CASSSRDTHNSPLHF.

In its sample, this clonotype was seen a few times. The chain couples TRBV29-1 to TRBJ2-5; D may be TRBD1 or TRBD2 (5 bases each). Germline CDR1 SQVTM, CDR2 ANQGSEA. This CDR3 is 13 amino acids long. Trimming took 3 bases from V and 0 from J, leaving 8 bases between them. The CDR3 loop is CSVEGPNQETQYF. DNA for the CDR3: TGCAGCGTTGAGGGACCCAACCAAGAGACCCAGTACTTC. The full variable domain, with the rest looked up from reference TRBV29-1 and TRBJ2-5, is SAVISQKPSRDICQRGTSLTIQCQVDSQVTMMFWYRQQPGQSLTLIATANQGSEATYESGFVIDKFPISRPNLTFSTLTVSNMSPEDSSIYLCSVEGPNQETQYFGPGTRLLVL.

This clonotype has a single count. This chain joins TRBV7-9 and TRBJ2-7; D unclear. Germline CDR1 SEHNR, CDR2 FQNEAQ (reference sequence). The ends were cut back, 10 bases at V and 5 bases at J, with 3 bases in the middle. The CDR3 spans 8 residues. For the CDR3, the DNA is TGTGCCATCGACGAGCAGTACTTC. Translating it yields CAIDEQYF.

This clonotype was picked up a small number of times. CDR3 coding DNA: TGTGCCAGCAGTATACAGGGGGCCTTATCCGGCTACACCTTC. Amino acids: CASSIQGALSGYTF. The chain couples TRBV7-9 to TRBJ1-2; 9 bases map to TRBD1. Germline V gene sequence: CDR1 SEHNR, CDR2 FQNEAQ (reference sequence). J lost 8 bases, V lost 6 bases, and 10 bases had no gene match. The CDR3 runs 14 residues.

This clonotype was seen a few times. The rearrangement links TRBV6-2 or TRBV6-3 to TRBJ1-2; no firm D call. Germline V gene data show CDR1 as MNHEY and CDR2 as SVGEGT. Trimming took off 0 bases at V and 3 bases at J, with 14 bases between the two ends. The CDR3 is made up of 16 amino acids. CDR3: CASSYSYPAVHYGYTF. For the CDR3, the DNA is TGTGCCAGCAGTTACTCCTATCCGGCGGTCCACTATGGCTACACCTTC.

The chain couples TRBV6-2 or TRBV6-3 to TRBJ1-2; D is possibly TRBD1 (5 bases). With 4 bases removed from V and 0 bases from J, the gap between germline ends came to 15 bases. The germline CDR1 and CDR2 sequences are MNHEY and SVGEGT. The CDR3 length is 16 residues. The CDR3 protein is CASSSYRGAANYGYTF. As DNA, the CDR3 is TGTGCCAGCAGTTCATATAGGGGAGCAGCTAACTATGGCTACACCTTC.

The chain joins TRBV15 to TRBJ2-7; possible D gene TRBD2, 6 bases. The CDR3 has 16 amino acids. Trimming took 7 bases from V and 3 from J, leaving 22 bases between them. In germline, CDR1 is LNHNV, CDR2 YYDKDF (reference sequence). The CDR3 region is CATKAITSRPNYEQYF. CDR3 sequence (DNA): TGTGCCACCAAGGCAATCACTAGCCGCCCGAACTACGAGCAGTACTTC.

The chain carries TRBV7-2 and TRBJ2-1; 7 bases are a match to TRBD2. The CDR3 has 16 residues. Germline CDR1 SGHTA, CDR2 FQGNSA. V gave up 0 bases and J gave up 10 bases; unmatched junction bases: 12. CDR3 DNA: TGTGCCAGCAGCTTAGCTGCTAGCGGAGGGGCCCCAGAGCAGTTCTTC. Protein sequence: CASSLAASGGAPEQFF. Filled out from reference TRBV7-2 and TRBJ2-1, the complete variable domain reads GAGVSQSPSNKVTEKGKDVELRCDPISGHTALYWYRQSLGQGLEFLIYFQGNSAPDKSGLPSDRFSAERTGGSVSTLTIQRTQQEDSAVYLCASSLAASGGAPEQFFGPGTRLTVL.

The chain couples TRBV12-3 or TRBV12-4 to TRBJ1-5; possibly TRBD1 for D (6 bases). The V and J ends lost 2 bases and 7 bases respectively, with 15 bases between them. This CDR3 spans 15 amino acids. CDR3 protein: CASSLSGRGGQPQHF. The DNA of the CDR3 is TGTGCCAGCAGTTTATCGGGCAGGGGAGGACAGCCCCAGCATTTT.

The V gene is TRBV25-1, the J gene TRBJ1-5; TRBD1 might be the D (5 bases). This CDR3 has 16 residues. V was cut by 5 bases and J by 1 base, with 15 bases left in between. Germline-derived CDR1 and CDR2 are MGHDK and SYGVNS. The CDR3 loop reads CASSPGADRSNQPQHF. CDR3 nucleotides: TGTGCCAGCAGTCCTGGGGCAGACCGAAGCAATCAGCCCCAGCATTTT.

In its sample, this clonotype was seen once. The chain joins TRBV6-2 or TRBV6-3 to TRBJ2-4; TRBD2 matches 16 bases. The J call may be faulty, since TRBJ2-7 better matches the DNA end. CDR1 and CDR2 from the germline V gene are MNHEY and SVGEGT. CDR3 length equals 14 residues. In DNA, the CDR3 is TGTGCCACAGGGACTAGCGGGAGGGCCCACGAGCAGTACTTC. Translation gives CATGTSGRAHEQYF.

The V gene is TRBV20-1, the J gene TRBJ2-3; 9 nucleotides agree with TRBD1. This CDR3 contains 12 residues. V lost 8 bases and J lost 7; bases outside the gene matches: 7. Germline V CDR1 and CDR2: DFQATT, SNEGSKA (reference sequence). The CDR3 region is CSPTGGTNTQYF. In nucleotides, the CDR3 is TGCAGTCCGACAGGGGGGACGAATACGCAGTATTTT.

This clonotype has more than one count but fewer than ten. The genes are TRBV6-5 and TRBJ1-5, with unresolved D. The CDR3 has 15 amino acids. From germline, CDR1 is MNHEY and CDR2 SVGAGI. The V end lost 7 bases, the J end lost 0 bases, and 13 bases lay between the germline ends. This CDR3 reads CASTSNLFSNQPQHF. CDR3 in DNA: TGTGCCAGCACTAGCAACCTCTTTAGCAATCAGCCCCAGCATTTT.

The V and J genes are TRBV7-2 and TRBJ2-1, with 8 bases lining up with TRBD1. J was trimmed by 13 bases and V by 1 base; bases with no gene match: 21. There are 18 residues in the CDR3. Germline lookup yields CDR1 SGHTA and CDR2 FQGNSA. The DNA for the CDR3 is TGTGCCAGCAGCTTAGTTCCAAGACGGACAGGGATTCTAGAGACCCAGTTCTTC. This translates into CASSLVPRRTGILETQFF.

The V gene is TRBV12-3 or TRBV12-4, the J gene TRBJ2-6, with TRBD1 identical over 8 bases. V lost 6 bases and J lost 4; bases outside the gene matches: 8. This CDR3 has 16 residues. In DNA, the CDR3 is TGTGCCAGCAGCCGGACAGGGCAAGGAGGGGCCAACGTCCTGACTTTC. Translated, it gives CASSRTGQGGANVLTF.

This clonotype was seen more than once but under ten times. The CDR3 bases are TGTGCCAGCAGTCCCCTGAGGACGACCTACGAGCAGTACTTC. Amino acids: CASSPLRTTYEQYF. J is TRBJ2-7 and V is TRBV6-5; D gene uncertain. CDR1 is MNHEY, CDR2 SVGAGI, per germline. The CDR3 has 14 residues. V lost 5 bases to trimming and J lost 2 bases, with 13 bases between them.

The gene calls are TRBV4-1 and TRBJ2-7, with D uncertain. The CDR3 extends over 17 amino acids. V gave up 4 bases and J gave up 2 bases, with 21 bases separating them. Per germline, CDR1 MGHRA and CDR2 YSYEKL. In DNA, the CDR3 is TGCGCCAGCAGCCTTCAATCGGTCCTCTCTCCACCCTACGAGCAGTACTTC. Translated, it gives CASSLQSVLSPPYEQYF.

This clonotype occurred a few times. The chain is built from TRBV9 and TRBJ2-3; no firm D call. V shed 3 bases and J shed 4 bases, with 12 bases lying between them. Germline lookup yields CDR1 SGDLS and CDR2 YYNGEE. CDR3 length: 14 residues. This CDR3 is CASSGGLLADTQYF. CDR3 bases: TGTGCCAGCAGCGGCGGCTTGCTTGCAGATACGCAGTATTTT. Looking up the rest from reference TRBV9 and TRBJ2-3 gives the full variable domain: DSGVTQTPKHLITATGQRVTLRCSPRSGDLSVYWYQQSLDQGLQFLIQYYNGEERAKGNILERFSAQQFPDLHSELNLSSLELGDSALYFCASSGGLLADTQYFGPGTRLTVL.

The chain combines TRBV5-6 with TRBJ2-3; D is undetermined. The CDR3 runs to 17 residues. The V end was cut by 0 bases, the J end by 2 bases, with 16 bases between. CDR1 is SGHDT, CDR2 YYEEEE, per germline. The CDR3 DNA follows: TGTGCCAGCAGCTTGGGTACGCAGGTCAGACTCACAGATACGCAGTATTTT. Residues: CASSLGTQVRLTDTQYF.

The chain combines TRBV13 with TRBJ2-2; TRBD1 matches 7 bases. The CDR3 sequence is 16 residues long. V lost 5 bases, J lost 3 bases, and 9 bases stayed unmatched. The germline V gene has CDR1 PRHDT and CDR2 FYEKMQ (reference sequence). The CDR3 nucleotides are TGTGCCAGCAGCCTAACAGGGGCGGAGGACACCGGGGAGCTGTTTTTT. This encodes CASSLTGAEDTGELFF.

This chain joins TRBV7-6 and TRBJ2-7, with TRBD2 matching over 9 bases. Germline lookup yields CDR1 SGHVS and CDR2 FNYEAQ. The CDR3 sequence is 15 residues long. The V segment lost 2 bases and the J segment 3 bases; nucleotides outside the gene matches: 5. CDR3 region: CASSLNLAGIYEQYF. CDR3 DNA sequence: TGTGCCAGCAGCTTAAATCTAGCGGGAATCTACGAGCAGTACTTC.

The V call is TRBV6-1, the J call TRBJ1-5; 9 nucleotides align to TRBD1. V was clipped by 5 bases and J by 6 bases; unmatched bases: 11. Germline V gives CDR1 MNHNS, CDR2 SASEGT. CDR3 length: 16 amino acids. The CDR3 DNA follows: TGTGCCAGCAGTCACGCCGGGACAGGGACCTCTCAGCCCCAGCATTTT. Protein sequence: CASSHAGTGTSQPQHF.